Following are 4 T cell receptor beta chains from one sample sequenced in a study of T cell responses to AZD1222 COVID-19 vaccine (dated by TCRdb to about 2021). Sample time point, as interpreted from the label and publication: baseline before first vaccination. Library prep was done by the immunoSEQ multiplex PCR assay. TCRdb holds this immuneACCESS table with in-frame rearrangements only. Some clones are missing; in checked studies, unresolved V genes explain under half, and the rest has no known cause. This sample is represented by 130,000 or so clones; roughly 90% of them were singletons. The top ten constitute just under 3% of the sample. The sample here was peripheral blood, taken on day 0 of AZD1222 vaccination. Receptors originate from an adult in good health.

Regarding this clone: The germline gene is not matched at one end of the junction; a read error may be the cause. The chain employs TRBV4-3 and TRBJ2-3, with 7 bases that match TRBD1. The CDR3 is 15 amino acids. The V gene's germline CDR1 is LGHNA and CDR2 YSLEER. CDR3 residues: CASSNLWTGTDTQYF. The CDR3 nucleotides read TGCGCCAGCAGCAACCTCTGGACAGGCACGGATACGCAGTATTTT.

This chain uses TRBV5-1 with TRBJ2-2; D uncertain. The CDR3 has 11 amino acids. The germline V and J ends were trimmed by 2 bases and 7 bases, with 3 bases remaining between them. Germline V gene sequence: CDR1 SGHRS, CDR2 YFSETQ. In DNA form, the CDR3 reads TGCGCCAGCAGCTTTAACGGGGAGCTGTTTTTT. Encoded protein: CASSFNGELFF. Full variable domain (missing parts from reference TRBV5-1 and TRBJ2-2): KAGVTQTPRYLIKTRGQQVTLSCSPISGHRSVSWYQQTPGQGLQFLFEYFSETQRNKGNFPGRFSGRQFSNSRSEMNVSTLELGDSALYLCASSFNGELFFGEGSRLTVL.

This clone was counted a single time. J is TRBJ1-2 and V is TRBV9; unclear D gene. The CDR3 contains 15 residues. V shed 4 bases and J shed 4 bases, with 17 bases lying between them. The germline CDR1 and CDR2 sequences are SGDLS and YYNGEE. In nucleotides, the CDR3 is TGTGCCAGCAGCCCCTCCGGCAGGAAGTTCTATGGCTACACCTTC. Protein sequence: CASSPSGRKFYGYTF.

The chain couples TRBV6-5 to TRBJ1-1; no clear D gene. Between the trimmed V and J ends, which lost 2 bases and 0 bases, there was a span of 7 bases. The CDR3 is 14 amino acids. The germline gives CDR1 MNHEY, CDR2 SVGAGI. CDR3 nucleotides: TGTGCCAGCAGTTACGGCACGCTGAACACTGAAGCTTTCTTT. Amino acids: CASSYGTLNTEAFF.